The 10 T cell receptor beta chains below were found in one sample sequenced in a study of T cell changes during pregnancy in multiple sclerosis. Data came from immunoSEQ multiplex PCR; TCRdb stores just in-frame clones and leaves some out. The repertoire holds approximately 90,000 clones, with 91% as singletons. Specimen: peripheral blood, collected after pregnancy. The source of these receptors is a female donor in good health, enrolled as a control in a pregnancy study.

The J gene is TRBJ2-3, the V gene TRBV9; 10 bases are shared with TRBD2. From germline, CDR1 is SGDLS and CDR2 YYNGEE. CDR3 length: 16 residues. In DNA form, the CDR3 reads TGTGCGACCCGGAATAGCGGGGGGCCTGGAGGAGATACGCAGTATTTT. As protein: CATRNSGGPGGDTQYF.

This clone came up once. This chain joins TRBV6-5 and TRBJ1-2; D is uncertain. The CDR3 covers 15 residues. Germline V gene lookup returns CDR1 MNHEY and CDR2 SVGAGI. With 6 bases removed from V and 1 base from J, the gap between germline ends came to 15 bases. The CDR3 loop is CASRLLAGVNYGYTF. The DNA of the CDR3 is TGTGCCAGCAGACTCCTGGCGGGAGTTAACTATGGCTACACCTTC.

This clone was counted once. The gene calls are TRBV7-8 and TRBJ1-4; no definite D call. The CDR3 spans 12 residues. Trimming pared 4 bases from V and 3 bases from J, leaving 3 bases between. Germline lookup yields CDR1 SGHVS and CDR2 FQNEAQ. The chain's CDR3 is CASSYSNEKLFF. The CDR3 DNA follows: TGTGCCAGCAGCTACTCTAATGAAAAACTGTTTTTT.

The gene calls are TRBV19 and TRBJ1-1; TRBD1 is a possible D gene (6 bases). CDR1 and CDR2 from the germline V gene are LNHDA and SQIVND (reference sequence). The germline V and J ends were trimmed by 5 bases and 6 bases, with 13 bases remaining between them. This CDR3 region has 13 residues. The CDR3 coding sequence is TGTGCCAGTAGTGCGTACAGGGCCCCTGAAGCTTTCTTT. Encoded protein: CASSAYRAPEAFF.

A word on this clone: One end of the junction is discordant with germline, which a read error may explain. The rearrangement joins TRBV7-7 to TRBJ2-5, with TRBD2 identical over 8 bases. Germline CDR1 reads SSHAT; CDR2 reads FNYEAQ (reference sequence). CDR3 size: 14 residues. CDR3 DNA sequence: TGTGCTAGCAGCTTAGGGACTAGGATGGAGACCCAGTACTTC. Translated, it gives CASSLGTRMETQYF. The entire variable domain, with the rest obtained from reference TRBV7-7 and TRBJ2-5, is as follows: GAGVSQSPRYKVTKRGQDVTLRCDPISSHATLYWYQQALGQGPEFLTYFNYEAQPDKSGLPSDRFSAERPEGSISTLTIQRTEQRDSAMYRCASSLGTRMETQYFGPGTRLLVL.

The table lists this clone with a count of one. The V gene is TRBV6-5, the J gene TRBJ2-7; perhaps TRBD1 as D (6 bases). Trimming cost V 6 bases and J 4 bases, with 16 bases left between them. Germline CDR1 and CDR2: MNHEY and SVGAGI. The CDR3 covers 14 residues. CDR3 protein: CASRKPGQGYEQYF. For the CDR3, the DNA is TGTGCCAGCAGGAAACCGGGACAAGGATACGAGCAGTACTTC.

This clone is a singleton in its sample. The gene calls are TRBV4-3 and TRBJ2-5, with D maybe TRBD1 (6 bases). The CDR3 sequence is 15 residues long. Trimming stripped 0 bases from V and 4 bases from J, with 12 bases between. Looked up from germline, CDR1 is LGHNA and CDR2 is YSLEER. CDR3 sequence reads: CASSQETGPPETQYF. CDR3 bases: TGCGCCAGCAGCCAAGAGACAGGCCCCCCAGAGACCCAGTACTTC.

The rearrangement uses TRBV19 and TRBJ1-2; D is perhaps TRBD1 (6 bases). With 2 bases removed from V and 8 bases from J, the gap between germline ends came to 15 bases. This CDR3 region has 14 residues. The germline V gene has CDR1 LNHDA and CDR2 SQIVND (reference sequence). The CDR3 spells CASSISPQGQGYTF. CDR3 nucleotides: TGTGCCAGTAGTATATCTCCCCAGGGGCAAGGCTACACCTTC.

The chain employs TRBV11-2 and TRBJ1-2, with a possible D match to TRBD1 (6 bases). Germline CDR1 and CDR2: SGHAT and FQNNGV. Between the trimmed V and J ends, which lost 1 base and 3 bases, there was a span of 15 bases. This CDR3 comprises 16 residues. CDR3 region: CASSLVVGAGDYGYTF. CDR3 in DNA: TGTGCCAGCAGCTTAGTGGTGGGGGCGGGCGACTATGGCTACACCTTC.

This chain joins TRBV28 and TRBJ1-5; D is uncertain. V was trimmed by 10 bases and J by 5 bases, leaving 15 bases between them. Germline V CDR1 and CDR2: MDHEN, SYDVKM. This CDR3 region has 13 residues. The CDR3 loop is CAISTGRHQPQHF. Written as DNA, the CDR3 is TGTGCCATCTCCACGGGGAGGCATCAGCCCCAGCATTTT.